The T cell receptor (beta chain) under discussion was sequenced for a study of blood T cell repertoires in COVID-19 (dated by TCRdb to 2020 to 2022). For context, the study as a whole: Samples from collaborators originated in the United States, Italy and Spain and spanned both the acute and convalescent phases of COVID-19. The prospective study material was composed of cDNA or gDNA derived from T cells, B-cell-depleted T cells, or PBMCs. The repertoires were made available in a free public database intended to serve as a resource for research on the immune response to SARS-CoV-2. The sample metadata nearly always contained a de-identified subject ID, COVID-19 status, age in years and sex. The dataset comprised deeply sampled blood TCRbeta repertoires from subjects exposed to, actively infected with, or recovered from COVID-19. Where HLA class I and class II types were available, the types were taken from metadata supplied by the sample provider, not from assay-based typing. The samples were drawn from the first 160 participants of the ongoing ImmuneRACE study and from more than 1,000 subjects provided by 6 global collaborators. Overall study results and their limits: The quantity of clinical and demographic metadata differed by source and by participant and was supplied without curation.

TCRbeta CDR3 regions were amplified from genomic DNA using the immunoSEQ Assay, a bias-controlled multiplex PCR. The authors processed their data as follows. The number of nucleated cells in each sample was estimated by amplification of reference gene primers within the assay. To quantify the absolute abundance of each unique TCRbeta CDR3 rearrangement, sequence reads were collapsed and filtered. For each sample, productive Simpson clonality was calculated by taking the square root of Simpson's diversity index across productive rearrangements. The table was pulled from immuneACCESS by TCRdb, which kept in-frame rearrangements only. Such tables lose some clones; where checked, under half of the loss comes from unresolved V genes, and the rest has no known cause. V and J calls and clone size follow that table, whereas D and trimming were derived from the DNA. The sample table shows 250,000 or so clones, and more than 70% are seen once. The ten largest clonotypes hold roughly 6.8% of the sample.

Of note for this clone: No cognate antigen has been identified for it. Per-base quality was not reported, and no clone a single base away is much larger than it.

At one collaborating source in Seattle, patients were enrolled during active infection and were followed longitudinally through the course of disease. Collaborating institutions collected whole blood in K2EDTA tubes following their own protocols. For TCRbeta analysis, collaborator samples were shipped as frozen whole blood, as isolated PBMCs, or as DNA extracted from either sample type. This clonotype was obtained from a woman aged 25 to 39 with COVID-19, enrolled during active disease. The sequenced sample consisted of peripheral blood.

The CDR3 region has the sequence CASSLQGMNTEAFF. At the DNA level, the sequence is TGTGCCAGCAGCTTGCAGGGCATGAACACTGAAGCTTTCTTT. This sequence uses TRBV5-6 and TRBJ1-1, and the D gene may be TRBD1, 5 bases matching. CDR1 is given as SGHDT and CDR2 as YYEEEE, both from the germline V gene. From its cysteine to its phenylalanine, the CDR3 spans 14 amino acids. Left in the record is the CDR3 DNA by itself, 42 bases read in frame from the first base. The trim is 1 base for V and 0 bases for J, with a gap of 7 bases between the germline ends. When the CDR3 is completed using the reference TRBV5-6 and TRBJ1-1 genes on either side, the full variable domain is DAGVTQSPTHLIKTRGQQVTLRCSPKSGHDTVSWYQQALGQGPQFIFQYYEEEERQRGNFPDRFSGHQFPNYSSELNVNALLLGDSALYLCASSLQGMNTEAFFGQGTRLTVV.